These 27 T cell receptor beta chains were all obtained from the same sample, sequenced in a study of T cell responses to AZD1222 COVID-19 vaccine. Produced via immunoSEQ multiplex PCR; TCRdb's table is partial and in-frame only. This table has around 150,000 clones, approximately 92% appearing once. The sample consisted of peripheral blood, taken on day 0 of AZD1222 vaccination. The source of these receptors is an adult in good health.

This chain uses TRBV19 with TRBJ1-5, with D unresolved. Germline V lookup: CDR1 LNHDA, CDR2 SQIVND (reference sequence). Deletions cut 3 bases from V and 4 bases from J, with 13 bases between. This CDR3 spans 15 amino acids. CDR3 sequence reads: CASSIGRGRNQPQHF. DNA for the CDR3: TGTGCCAGTAGTATCGGGCGCGGTCGGAATCAGCCCCAGCATTTT.

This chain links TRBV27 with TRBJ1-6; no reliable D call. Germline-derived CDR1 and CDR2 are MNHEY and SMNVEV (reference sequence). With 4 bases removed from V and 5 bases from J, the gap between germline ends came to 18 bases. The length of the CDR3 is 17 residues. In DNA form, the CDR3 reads TGTGCCAGCAGTTCCCCTCTAAGACGACGGAATAATTCACCCCTCCACTTT. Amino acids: CASSSPLRRRNNSPLHF.

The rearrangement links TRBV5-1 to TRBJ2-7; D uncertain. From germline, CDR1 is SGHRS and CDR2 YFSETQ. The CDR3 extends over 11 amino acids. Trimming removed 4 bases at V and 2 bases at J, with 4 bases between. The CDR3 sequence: CASSEAYEQYF. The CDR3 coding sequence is TGCGCCAGCAGCGAAGCCTACGAGCAGTACTTC.

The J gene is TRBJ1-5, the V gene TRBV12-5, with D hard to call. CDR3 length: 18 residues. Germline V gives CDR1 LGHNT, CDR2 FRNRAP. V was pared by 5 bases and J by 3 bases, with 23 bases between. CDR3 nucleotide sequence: TGTGCTAGTGGTATCTTGGGCCCGAAGACGGCCAACAATCAGCCCCAGCATTTT. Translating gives CASGILGPKTANNQPQHF.

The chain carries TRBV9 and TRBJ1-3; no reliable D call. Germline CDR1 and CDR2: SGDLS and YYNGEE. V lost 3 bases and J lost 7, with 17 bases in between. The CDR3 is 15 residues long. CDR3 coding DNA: TGTGCCAGCAGCGCTACCGGGTCCCTAGGGAACACCATATATTTT. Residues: CASSATGSLGNTIYF.

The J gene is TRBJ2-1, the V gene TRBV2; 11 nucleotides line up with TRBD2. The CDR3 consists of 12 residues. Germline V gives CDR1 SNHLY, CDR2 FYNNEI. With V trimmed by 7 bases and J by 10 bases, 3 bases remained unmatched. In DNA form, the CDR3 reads TGTGCCAGCAACGGACTAGCGGGCGAGCAGTTCTTC. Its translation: CASNGLAGEQFF.

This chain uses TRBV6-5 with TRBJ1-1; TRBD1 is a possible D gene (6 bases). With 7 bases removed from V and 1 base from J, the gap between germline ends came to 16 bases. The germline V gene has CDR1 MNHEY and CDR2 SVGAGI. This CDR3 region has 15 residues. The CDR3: CASMSGGTPNTEAFF. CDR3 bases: TGTGCCAGCATGAGTGGTGGGACACCGAACACTGAAGCTTTCTTT.

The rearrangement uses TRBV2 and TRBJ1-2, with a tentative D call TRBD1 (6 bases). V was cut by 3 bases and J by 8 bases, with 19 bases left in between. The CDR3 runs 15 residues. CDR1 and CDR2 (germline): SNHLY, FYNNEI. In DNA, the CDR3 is TGTGCCAGCAGTGACTTTGGGGGCAATTTGGAGGGCTACACCTTC. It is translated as CASSDFGGNLEGYTF.

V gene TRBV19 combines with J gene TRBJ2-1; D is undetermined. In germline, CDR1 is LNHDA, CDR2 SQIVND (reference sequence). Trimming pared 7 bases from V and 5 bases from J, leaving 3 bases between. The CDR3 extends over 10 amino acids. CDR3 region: CASINNEQFF. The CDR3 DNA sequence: TGTGCCAGTATAAACAATGAGCAGTTCTTC. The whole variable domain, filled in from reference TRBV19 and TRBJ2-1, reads DGGITQSPKYLFRKEGQNVTLSCEQNLNHDAMYWYRQDPGQGLRLIYYSQIVNDFQKGDIAEGYSVSREKKESFPLTVTSAQKNPTAFYLCASINNEQFFGPGTRLTVL.

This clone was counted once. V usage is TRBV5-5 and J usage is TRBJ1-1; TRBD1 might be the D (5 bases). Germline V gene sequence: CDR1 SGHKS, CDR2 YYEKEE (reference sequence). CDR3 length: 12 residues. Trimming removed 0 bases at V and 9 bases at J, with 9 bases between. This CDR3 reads CASSLVLGQAFF. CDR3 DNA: TGTGCCAGCAGCTTGGTGCTGGGACAAGCTTTCTTT.

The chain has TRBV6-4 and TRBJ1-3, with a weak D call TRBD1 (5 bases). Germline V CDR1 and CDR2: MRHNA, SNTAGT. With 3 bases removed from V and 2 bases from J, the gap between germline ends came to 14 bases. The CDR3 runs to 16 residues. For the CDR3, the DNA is TGTGCCAGCAGTGAGGGCAGGGTAGGAACTGGAAACACCATATATTTT. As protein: CASSEGRVGTGNTIYF.

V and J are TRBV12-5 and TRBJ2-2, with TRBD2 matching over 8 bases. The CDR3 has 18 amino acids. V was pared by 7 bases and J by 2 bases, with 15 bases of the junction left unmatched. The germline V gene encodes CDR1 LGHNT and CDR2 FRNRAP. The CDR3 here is CASDDGRAGAFNTGELFF. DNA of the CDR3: TGTGCTAGTGACGACGGGAGGGCCGGTGCGTTTAACACCGGGGAGCTGTTTTTT.

The CDR3 loop is CASQTPNSRSYEQYF. Here the CDR3 DNA reads TGTGCCAGTCAAACCCCCAACAGTCGTTCCTACGAGCAGTACTTC. The rearrangement links TRBV11-2 to TRBJ2-7; unclear D gene. The CDR3 is 15 residues long. Trimming removed 9 bases at V and 1 base at J, with 19 bases between. Per germline, CDR1 SGHAT and CDR2 FQNNGV.

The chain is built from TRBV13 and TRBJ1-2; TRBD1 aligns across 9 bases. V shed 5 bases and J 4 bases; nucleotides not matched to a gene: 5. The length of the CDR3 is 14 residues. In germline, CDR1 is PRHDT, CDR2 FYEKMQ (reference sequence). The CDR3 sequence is CASSPTGGAYGYTF. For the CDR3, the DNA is TGTGCCAGCAGCCCCACAGGGGGCGCCTATGGCTACACCTTC.

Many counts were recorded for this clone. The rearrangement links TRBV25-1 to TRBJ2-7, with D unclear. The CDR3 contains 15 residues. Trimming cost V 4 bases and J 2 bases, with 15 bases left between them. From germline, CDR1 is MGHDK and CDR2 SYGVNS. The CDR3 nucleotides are TGTGCCAGCAGTGGGAACAGAACAACACCCTACGAGCAGTACTTC. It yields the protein CASSGNRTTPYEQYF.

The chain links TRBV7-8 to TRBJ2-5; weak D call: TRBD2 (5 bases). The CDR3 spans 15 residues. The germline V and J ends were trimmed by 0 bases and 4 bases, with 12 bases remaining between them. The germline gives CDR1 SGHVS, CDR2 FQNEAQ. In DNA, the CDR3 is TGTGCCAGCAGCTTAGCTCGGACTCTGCGAGAGACCCAGTACTTC. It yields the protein CASSLARTLRETQYF.

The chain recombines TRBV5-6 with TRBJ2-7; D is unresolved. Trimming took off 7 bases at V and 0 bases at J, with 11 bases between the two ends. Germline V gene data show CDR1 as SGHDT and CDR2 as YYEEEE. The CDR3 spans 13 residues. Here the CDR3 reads CASRFGHSYEQYF. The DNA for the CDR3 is TGTGCCAGCCGGTTTGGCCACTCCTACGAGCAGTACTTC.

The CDR3 sequence is CSVGKKNSPEGLSANYGYTF. The CDR3 coding sequence is TGCAGCGTTGGGAAAAAGAACTCACCAGAAGGTCTTTCGGCTAACTATGGCTACACCTTC. The V and J genes are TRBV29-1 and TRBJ1-2; no firm D call. CDR3 size: 20 residues. Germline CDR1 SQVTM, CDR2 ANQGSEA. With 4 bases removed from V and 0 bases from J, the gap between germline ends came to 30 bases.

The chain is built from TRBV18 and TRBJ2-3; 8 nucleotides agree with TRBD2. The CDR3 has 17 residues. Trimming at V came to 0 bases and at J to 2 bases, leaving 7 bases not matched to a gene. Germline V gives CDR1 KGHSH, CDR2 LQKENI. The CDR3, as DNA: TGTGCCAGCTCACCACCTTCCCTAGCGGGTGCCACAGATACGCAGTATTTT. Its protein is CASSPPSLAGATDTQYF.

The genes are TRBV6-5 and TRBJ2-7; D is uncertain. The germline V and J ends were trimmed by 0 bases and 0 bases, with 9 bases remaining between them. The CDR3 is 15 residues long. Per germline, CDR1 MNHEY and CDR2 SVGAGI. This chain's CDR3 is CASSYSGRNSYEQYF. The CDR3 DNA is TGTGCCAGCAGTTACTCAGGCAGAAACTCCTACGAGCAGTACTTC.

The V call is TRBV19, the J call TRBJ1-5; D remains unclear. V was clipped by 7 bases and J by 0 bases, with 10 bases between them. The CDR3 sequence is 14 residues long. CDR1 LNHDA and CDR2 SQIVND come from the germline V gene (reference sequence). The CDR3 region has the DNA TGTGCCAGTATAGCCGGGGATAGCAATCAGCCCCAGCATTTT. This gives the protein CASIAGDSNQPQHF.

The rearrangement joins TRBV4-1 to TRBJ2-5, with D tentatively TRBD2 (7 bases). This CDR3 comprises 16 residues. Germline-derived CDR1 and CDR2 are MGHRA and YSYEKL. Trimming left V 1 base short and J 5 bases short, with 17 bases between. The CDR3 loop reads CASSQGGGGRGETQYF. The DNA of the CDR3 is TGCGCCAGCAGCCAAGGTGGCGGGGGCAGAGGGGAGACCCAGTACTTC.

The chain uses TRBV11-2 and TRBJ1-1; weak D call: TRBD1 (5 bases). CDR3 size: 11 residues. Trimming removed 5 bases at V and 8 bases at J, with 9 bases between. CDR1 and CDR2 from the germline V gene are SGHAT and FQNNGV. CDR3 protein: CASSLKGEAFF. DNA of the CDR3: TGTGCCAGCAGCCTTAAGGGGGAAGCTTTCTTT.

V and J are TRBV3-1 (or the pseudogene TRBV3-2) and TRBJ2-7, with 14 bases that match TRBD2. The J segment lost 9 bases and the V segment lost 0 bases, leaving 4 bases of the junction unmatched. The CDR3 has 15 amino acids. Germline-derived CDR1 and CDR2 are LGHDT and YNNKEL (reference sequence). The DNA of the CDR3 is TGTGCCAGCAGCCAAGAAAGACTAGCGGGAGGGTGGCAGTACTTC. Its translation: CASSQERLAGGWQYF.

The CDR3 region has the DNA TGTGCCAGCAGTGAAATTACGCAGGGTAATGCTGAAGCTTTCTTT. Its translation is CASSEITQGNAEAFF. V is TRBV2 and J is TRBJ1-1; a possible D gene is TRBD1 (5 bases). The CDR3 consists of 15 residues. V lost 2 bases to trimming and J lost 6 bases, with 16 bases between them. Germline V gene sequence: CDR1 SNHLY, CDR2 FYNNEI.

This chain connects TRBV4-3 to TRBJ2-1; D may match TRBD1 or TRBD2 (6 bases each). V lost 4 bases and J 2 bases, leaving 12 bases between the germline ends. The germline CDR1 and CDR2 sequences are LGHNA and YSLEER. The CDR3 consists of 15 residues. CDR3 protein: CASSPGGGPYNEQFF. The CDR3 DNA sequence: TGCGCCAGCAGCCCCGGGGGCGGGCCCTACAATGAGCAGTTCTTC.

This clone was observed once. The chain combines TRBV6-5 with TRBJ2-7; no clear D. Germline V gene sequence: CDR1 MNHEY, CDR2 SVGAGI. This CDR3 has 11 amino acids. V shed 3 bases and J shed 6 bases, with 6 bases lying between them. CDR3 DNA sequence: TGTGCCAGCAGTTATAGAGGCGAGCAGTACTTC. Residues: CASSYRGEQYF.